One T cell receptor (beta chain) is described in this entry. The data were obtained in a study of CD8 T cells in Susac syndrome. Germline CDR1 reads SGHNT; CDR2 reads YYREEE (reference sequence). The V end was cut by 7 bases, the J end by 5 bases, with 18 bases between. This CDR3 has 14 amino acids. RNA was extracted with the RNeasy kit, and a quantity of roughly 0.5 to 1 ug was reverse transcribed using random hexamers. Across 54 Vbeta and 13 Jbeta, immunoSEQ multiplex PCR amplified TCR beta CDR3. TCRdb reprocessed the immunoSEQ multiplex PCR reads with MiXCR, giving one entry per CDR3 protein. The sample holds approximately 140,000 distinct CDR3 sequences, around 94% seen once.

The chain uses TRBV5-4 and TRBJ2-5, with D maybe TRBD2 (7 bases). Sequenced material: CD8+ T cells from PBMCs. The sequence derives from a human donor in good health. In DNA, the CDR3 is TGTGCCAGCGGCCGGGGAGGGGGGCGCGAGACCCAGTACTTC. It codes for CASGRGGGRETQYF.